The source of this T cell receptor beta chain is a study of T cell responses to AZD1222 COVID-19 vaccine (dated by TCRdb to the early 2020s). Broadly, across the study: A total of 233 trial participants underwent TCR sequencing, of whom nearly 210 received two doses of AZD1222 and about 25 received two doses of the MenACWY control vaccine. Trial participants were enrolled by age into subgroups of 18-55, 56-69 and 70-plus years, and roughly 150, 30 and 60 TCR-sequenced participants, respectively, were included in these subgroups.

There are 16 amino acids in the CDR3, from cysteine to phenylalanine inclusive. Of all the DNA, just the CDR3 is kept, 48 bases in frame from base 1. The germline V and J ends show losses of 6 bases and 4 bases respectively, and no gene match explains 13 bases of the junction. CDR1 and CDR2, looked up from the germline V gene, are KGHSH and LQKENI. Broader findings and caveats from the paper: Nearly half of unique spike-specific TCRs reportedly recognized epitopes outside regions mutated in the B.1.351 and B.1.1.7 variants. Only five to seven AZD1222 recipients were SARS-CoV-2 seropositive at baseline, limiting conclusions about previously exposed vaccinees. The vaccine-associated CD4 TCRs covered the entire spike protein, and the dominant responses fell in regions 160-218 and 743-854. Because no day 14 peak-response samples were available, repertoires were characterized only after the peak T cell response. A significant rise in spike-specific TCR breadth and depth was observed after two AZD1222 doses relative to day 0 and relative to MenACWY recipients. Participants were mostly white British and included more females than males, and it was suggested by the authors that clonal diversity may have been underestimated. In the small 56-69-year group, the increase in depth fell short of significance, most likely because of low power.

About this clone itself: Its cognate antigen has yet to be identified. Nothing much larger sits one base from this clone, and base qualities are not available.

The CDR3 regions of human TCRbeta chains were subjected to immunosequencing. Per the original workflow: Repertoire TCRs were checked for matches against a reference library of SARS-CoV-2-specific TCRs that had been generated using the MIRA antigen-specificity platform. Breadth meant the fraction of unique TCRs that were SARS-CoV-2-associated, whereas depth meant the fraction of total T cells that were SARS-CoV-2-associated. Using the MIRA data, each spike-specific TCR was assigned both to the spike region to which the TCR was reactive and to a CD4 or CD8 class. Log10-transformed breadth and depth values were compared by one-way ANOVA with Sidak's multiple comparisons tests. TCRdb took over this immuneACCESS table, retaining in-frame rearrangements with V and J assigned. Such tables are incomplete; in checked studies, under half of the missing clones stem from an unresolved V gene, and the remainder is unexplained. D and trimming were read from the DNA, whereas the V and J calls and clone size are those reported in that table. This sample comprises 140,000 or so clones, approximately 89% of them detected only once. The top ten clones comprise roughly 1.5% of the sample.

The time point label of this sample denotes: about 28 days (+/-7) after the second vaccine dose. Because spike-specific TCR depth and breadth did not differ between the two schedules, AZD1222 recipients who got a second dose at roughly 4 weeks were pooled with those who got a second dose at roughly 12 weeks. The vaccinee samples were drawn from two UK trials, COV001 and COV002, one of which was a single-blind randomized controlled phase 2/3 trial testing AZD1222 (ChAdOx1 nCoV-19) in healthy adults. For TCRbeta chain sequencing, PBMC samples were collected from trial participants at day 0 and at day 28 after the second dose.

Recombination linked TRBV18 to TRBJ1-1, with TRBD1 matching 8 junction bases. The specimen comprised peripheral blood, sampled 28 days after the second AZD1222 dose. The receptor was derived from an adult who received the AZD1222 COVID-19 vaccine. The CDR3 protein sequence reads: CASSYGTGGSGTEAFF. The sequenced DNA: TGTGCCAGCTCGTACGGGACAGGAGGTTCGGGCACTGAAGCTTTCTTT.